This TCR beta chain appears in the sequencing data of a study of blood T cell repertoires in COVID-19. Study-level background: The origin of the acute and convalescent COVID-19 samples was the United States, Italy and Spain. Nucleic acid was either cDNA or gDNA, and it came from T cells, B-cell-depleted T cells, or PBMCs.

This CDR3 spans 15 amino acids. Germline V gene sequence: CDR1 SGDLS, CDR2 YYNGEE. With 4 bases clipped from V and 4 bases from J, the junction kept 9 bases outside the gene matches. Authors' methods: Counts of nucleated cells, estimated from reference gene primer amplification, were obtained. Produced via immunoSEQ multiplex PCR; TCRdb's table is partial and in-frame only. V and J calls and clone size come straight from that table; D and trimming were deduced from the DNA. Of about 100,000 clones detected, more than 70% appear once; the ten largest clones hold 10% to 15%. Sequenced material: peripheral blood. This receptor was identified in a human donor in a cohort sampled during active COVID-19. The genes are TRBV9 and TRBJ2-3; 7 bases line up with TRBD2. The CDR3 spells CASSPRTSPSDTQYF. CDR3 DNA sequence: TGTGCCAGCAGCCCAAGGACTAGTCCTTCAGATACGCAGTATTTT.